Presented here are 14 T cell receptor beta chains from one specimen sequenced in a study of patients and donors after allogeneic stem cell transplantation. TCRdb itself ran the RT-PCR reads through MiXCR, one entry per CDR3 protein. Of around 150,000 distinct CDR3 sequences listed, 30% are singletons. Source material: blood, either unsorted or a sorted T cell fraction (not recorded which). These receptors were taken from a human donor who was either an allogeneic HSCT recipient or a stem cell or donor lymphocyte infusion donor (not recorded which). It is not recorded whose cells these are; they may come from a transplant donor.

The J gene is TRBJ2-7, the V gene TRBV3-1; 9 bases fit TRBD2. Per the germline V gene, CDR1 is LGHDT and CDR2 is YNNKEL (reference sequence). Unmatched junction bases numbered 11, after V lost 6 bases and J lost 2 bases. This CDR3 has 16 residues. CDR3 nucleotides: TGTGCCAGCAGGACTAGCGGAAGTCAAGAACCCTACGAGCAGTACTTC. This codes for CASRTSGSQEPYEQYF.

In DNA form, the CDR3 reads TGTGCCAGCAGCCGCGGTAGCGGGAGAGTCCAGGAGACCCAGTACTTC. As protein: CASSRGSGRVQETQYF. J is TRBJ2-5 and V is TRBV3-1; 9 nucleotides line up with TRBD2. There are 16 residues in the CDR3. V was pared by 4 bases and J by 5 bases, with 11 bases of the junction left unmatched. Per germline, CDR1 LGHDT and CDR2 YNNKEL (reference sequence).

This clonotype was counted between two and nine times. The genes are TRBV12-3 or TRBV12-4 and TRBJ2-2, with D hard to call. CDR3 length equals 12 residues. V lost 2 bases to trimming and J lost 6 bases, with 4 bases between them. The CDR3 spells CASSLISGELFF. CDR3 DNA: TGTGCCAGCAGTTTAATCTCCGGGGAGCTGTTTTTT.

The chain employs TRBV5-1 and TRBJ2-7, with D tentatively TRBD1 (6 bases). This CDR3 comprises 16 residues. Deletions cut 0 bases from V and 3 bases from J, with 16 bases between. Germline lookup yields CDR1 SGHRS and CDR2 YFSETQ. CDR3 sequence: CASSLDPPTTGYEQYF. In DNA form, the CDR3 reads TGCGCCAGCAGCTTGGATCCCCCAACGACAGGCTACGAGCAGTACTTC.

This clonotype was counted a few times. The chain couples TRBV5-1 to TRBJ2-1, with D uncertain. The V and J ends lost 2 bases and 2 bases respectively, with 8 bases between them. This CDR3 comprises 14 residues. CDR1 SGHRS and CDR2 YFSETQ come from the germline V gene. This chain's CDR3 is CASSFTGPYNEQFF. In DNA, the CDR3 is TGCGCCAGCAGCTTCACGGGCCCCTACAATGAGCAGTTCTTC.

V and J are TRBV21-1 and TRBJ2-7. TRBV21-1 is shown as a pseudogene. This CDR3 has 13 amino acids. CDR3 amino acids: CASPLGGKYEQYF. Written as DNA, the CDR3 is TGTGCCAGCCCTTTGGGTGGGAAGTACGAGCAGTACTTC.

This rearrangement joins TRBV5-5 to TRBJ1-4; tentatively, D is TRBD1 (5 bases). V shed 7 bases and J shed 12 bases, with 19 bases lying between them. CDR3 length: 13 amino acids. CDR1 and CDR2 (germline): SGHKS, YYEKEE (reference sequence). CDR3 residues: CASGSPGTFELFF. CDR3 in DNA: TGTGCCAGCGGATCCCCCGGGACTTTTGAACTGTTTTTT.

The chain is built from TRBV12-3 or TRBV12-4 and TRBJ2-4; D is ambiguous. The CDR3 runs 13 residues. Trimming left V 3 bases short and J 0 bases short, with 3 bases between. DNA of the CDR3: TGTGCCAGCAGTTTTTCAGCCAAAAACATTCAGTACTTC. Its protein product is CASSFSAKNIQYF.

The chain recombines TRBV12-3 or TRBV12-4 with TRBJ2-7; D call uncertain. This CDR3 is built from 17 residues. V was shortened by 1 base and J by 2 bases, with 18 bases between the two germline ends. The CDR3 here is CASSLGPYGQEPYEQYF. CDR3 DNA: TGTGCCAGCAGTTTAGGACCGTATGGGCAGGAACCCTACGAGCAGTACTTC.

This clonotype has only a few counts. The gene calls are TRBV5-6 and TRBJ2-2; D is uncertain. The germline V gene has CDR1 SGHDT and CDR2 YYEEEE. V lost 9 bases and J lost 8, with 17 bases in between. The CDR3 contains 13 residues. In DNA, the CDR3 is TGTGCCACTTCCCAAGACCGAGATGGGGAGCTGTTTTTT. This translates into CATSQDRDGELFF.

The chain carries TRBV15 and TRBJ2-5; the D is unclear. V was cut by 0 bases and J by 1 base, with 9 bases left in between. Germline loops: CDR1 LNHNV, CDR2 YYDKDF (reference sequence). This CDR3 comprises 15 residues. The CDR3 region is CATSRELVSQETQYF. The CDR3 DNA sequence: TGTGCCACCAGCAGAGAATTAGTTTCCCAAGAGACCCAGTACTTC.

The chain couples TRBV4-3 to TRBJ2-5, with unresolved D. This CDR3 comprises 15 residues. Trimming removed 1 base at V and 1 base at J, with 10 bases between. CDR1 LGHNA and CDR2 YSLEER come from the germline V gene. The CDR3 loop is CASSQGSLVQETQYF. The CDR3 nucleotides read TGCGCCAGCAGCCAAGGGAGCCTAGTCCAAGAGACCCAGTACTTC.

CDR3 amino acids: CASSHTDGWYEQYF. For the CDR3, the DNA is TGCGCCAGCAGCCATACTGACGGATGGTACGAGCAGTACTTC. The J gene is TRBJ2-7, the V gene TRBV4-1, with no clear D. The CDR3 contains 14 residues. CDR1 and CDR2 from the germline V gene are MGHRA and YSYEKL. V dropped 3 bases and J dropped 4 bases, with 13 bases sitting between them.

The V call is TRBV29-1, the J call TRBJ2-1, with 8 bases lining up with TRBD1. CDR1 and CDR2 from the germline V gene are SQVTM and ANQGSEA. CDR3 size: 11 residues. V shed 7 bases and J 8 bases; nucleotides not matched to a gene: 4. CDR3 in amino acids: CSGTGWDEQFF. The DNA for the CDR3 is TGCAGCGGGACAGGGTGGGATGAGCAGTTCTTC.